This T cell receptor beta chain emerged from a study of blood T cell repertoires in COVID-19. Study overall: Donors in the United States, Italy and Spain gave samples during acute or convalescent COVID-19. T cells, B-cell-depleted T cells, or PBMCs provided the cDNA or gDNA that served as material.

Authors' processing steps: Estimation of nucleated cell counts relied on the amplification of reference gene primers. Repertoires were generated with immunoSEQ multiplex PCR, while TCRdb's copy carries only in-frame clones and drops some. The DNA gave D and trimming, while V, J and clone size come from that table. The sample lists 150,000 to 200,000 clones; around four fifths were seen once. The CDR3 is 19 amino acids. CDR1 SGHRS and CDR2 YFSETQ come from the germline V gene. The V segment lost 0 bases and the J segment 6 bases; nucleotides outside the gene matches: 15. The TCR comes from a man in his 70s with acute or convalescent COVID-19. Sequencing input: peripheral blood. The chain combines TRBV5-1 with TRBJ2-3, with 11 bases lining up with TRBD2. The CDR3 DNA reads as TGCGCCAGCAGCTTGGTTTTCACTAGCGGGAGCCAACAACGGGATACGCAGTATTTT. Its protein product is CASSLVFTSGSQQRDTQYF.